This TCR beta chain was identified in a study of cytomegalovirus exposure and HLA in healthy donors. Study-level information: Around 86 million unique TCRs, all from HLA-typed donors, were included in an early release of the data. Findings of the study overall: The study listed 164 cytomegalovirus-associated TCR beta chains.

About this clone itself: Its antigen is not known.

Primers: 60 Vbeta forward and 13 Jbeta reverse. Per the original methods: About 11 million of the 80 million or so unique TCR beta chains counted in a later analysis were shared. This table comes from immunoSEQ multiplex PCR, and its TCRdb copy is limited to in-frame clones, with some not included. V and J calls and clone size are as listed in that table; D and trimming were resolved from the DNA. The repertoire consists of approximately 200,000 clones, with over 60% occurring once and the leading ten covering over 4%. This CDR3 is built from 13 residues. The germline gives CDR1 GTSNPN, CDR2 SVGIG (reference sequence). V was shortened by 3 bases and J by 3 bases, with 11 bases between the two germline ends.

Input material: PBMCs. The sequence derives from a man younger than 40 in good health and CMV-seropositive. The chain couples TRBV30 to TRBJ1-1; unclear D gene. CDR3 residues: CAWSSLRDTEAFF. The CDR3 coding sequence is TGTGCCTGGAGCTCACTCCGGGACACTGAAGCTTTCTTT.